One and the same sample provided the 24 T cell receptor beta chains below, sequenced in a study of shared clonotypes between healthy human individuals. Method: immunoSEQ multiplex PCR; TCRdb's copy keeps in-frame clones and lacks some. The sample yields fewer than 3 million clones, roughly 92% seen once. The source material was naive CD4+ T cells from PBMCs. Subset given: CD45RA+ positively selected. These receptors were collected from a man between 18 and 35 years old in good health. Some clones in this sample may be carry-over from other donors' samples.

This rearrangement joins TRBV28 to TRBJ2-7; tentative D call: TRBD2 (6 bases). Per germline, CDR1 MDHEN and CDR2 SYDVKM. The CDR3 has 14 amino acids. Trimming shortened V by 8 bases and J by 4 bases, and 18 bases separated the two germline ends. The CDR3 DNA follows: TGTGCCAGCGAGGTTGGGAGGTCTCAGTACGAGCAGTACTTC. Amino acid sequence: CASEVGRSQYEQYF.

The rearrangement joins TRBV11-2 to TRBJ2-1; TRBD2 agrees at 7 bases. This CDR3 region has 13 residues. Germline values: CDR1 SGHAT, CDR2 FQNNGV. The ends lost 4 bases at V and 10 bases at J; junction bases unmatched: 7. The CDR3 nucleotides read TGTGCCAGCAGCTCCCGGGGGGTGGAGGAGCAGTTCTTC. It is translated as CASSSRGVEEQFF.

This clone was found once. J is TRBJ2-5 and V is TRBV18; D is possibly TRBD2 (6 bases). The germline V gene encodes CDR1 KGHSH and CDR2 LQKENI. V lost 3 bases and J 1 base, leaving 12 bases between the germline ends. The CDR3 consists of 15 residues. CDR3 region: CASSPRLVLQETQYF. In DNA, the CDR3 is TGTGCCAGCTCACCTCGACTAGTTCTCCAAGAGACCCAGTACTTC.

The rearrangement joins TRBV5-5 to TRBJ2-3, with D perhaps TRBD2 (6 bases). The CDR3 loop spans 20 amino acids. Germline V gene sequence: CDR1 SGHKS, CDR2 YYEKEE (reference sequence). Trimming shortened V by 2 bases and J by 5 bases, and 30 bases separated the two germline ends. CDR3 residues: CASSLSFVPGQAGSEDTQYF. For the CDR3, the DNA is TGTGCCAGCAGCTTAAGTTTCGTCCCGGGTCAAGCGGGTTCCGAAGATACGCAGTATTTT.

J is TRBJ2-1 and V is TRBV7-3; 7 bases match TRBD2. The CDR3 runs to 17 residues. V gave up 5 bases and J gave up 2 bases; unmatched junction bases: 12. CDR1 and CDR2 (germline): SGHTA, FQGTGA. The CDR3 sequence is CASSPLHLADTYNEQFF. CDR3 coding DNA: TGTGCCAGCAGCCCACTCCACCTAGCGGACACCTACAATGAGCAGTTCTTC.

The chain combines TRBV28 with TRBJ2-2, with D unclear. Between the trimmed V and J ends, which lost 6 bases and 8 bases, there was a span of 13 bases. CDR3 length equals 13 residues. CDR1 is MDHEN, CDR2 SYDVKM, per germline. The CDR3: CASRKEPAGELFF. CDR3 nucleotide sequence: TGTGCCAGCAGAAAAGAACCTGCTGGGGAGCTGTTTTTT.

This CDR3 reads CASSVREPYEQYF. In DNA form, the CDR3 reads TGCGCCAGCAGTGTTCGGGAGCCCTACGAGCAGTACTTC. The chain combines TRBV10-2 with TRBJ2-7, with a tentative D call TRBD2 (6 bases). The CDR3 is 13 amino acids. Germline CDR1 and CDR2: WSHSY and SAAADI. Trimming removed 4 bases at V and 2 bases at J, with 9 bases between.

The CDR3 region has the DNA TGTGCCAGCGCCACTTTTAGCGGGAGCTCCTACAATGAGCAGTTCTTC. Residues: CASATFSGSSYNEQFF. The V gene is TRBV7-9, the J gene TRBJ2-1; 9 positions match TRBD2. The junction had 8 bases not matched to a gene; V was cut back by 8 bases and J by 0 bases. Germline CDR1 SEHNR, CDR2 FQNEAQ (reference sequence). This CDR3 contains 16 residues.

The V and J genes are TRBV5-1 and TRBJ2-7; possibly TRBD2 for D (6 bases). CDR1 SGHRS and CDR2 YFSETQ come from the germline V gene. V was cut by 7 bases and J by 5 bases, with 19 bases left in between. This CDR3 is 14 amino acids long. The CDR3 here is CASRREELTDEQYF. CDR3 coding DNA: TGCGCCAGCCGTAGGGAGGAACTGACGGACGAGCAGTACTTC.

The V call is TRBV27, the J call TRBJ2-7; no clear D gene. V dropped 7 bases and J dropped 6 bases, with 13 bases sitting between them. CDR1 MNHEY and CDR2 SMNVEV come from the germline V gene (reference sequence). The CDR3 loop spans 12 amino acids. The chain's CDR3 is CASKGPAREQYF. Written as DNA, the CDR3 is TGTGCCAGCAAGGGTCCGGCTCGCGAGCAGTACTTC.

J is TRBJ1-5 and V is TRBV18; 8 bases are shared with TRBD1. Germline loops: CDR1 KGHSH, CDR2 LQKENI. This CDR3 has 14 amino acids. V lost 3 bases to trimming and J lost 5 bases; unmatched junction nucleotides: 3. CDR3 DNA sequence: TGTGCCAGCTCACCGACGACAGGGGATCAGCCCCAGCATTTT. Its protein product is CASSPTTGDQPQHF. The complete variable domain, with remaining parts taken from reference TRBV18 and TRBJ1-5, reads NAGVMQNPRHLVRRRGQEARLRCSPMKGHSHVYWYRQLPEEGLKFMVYLQKENIIDESGMPKERFSAEFPKEGPSILRIQQVVRGDSAAYFCASSPTTGDQPQHFGDGTRLSIL.

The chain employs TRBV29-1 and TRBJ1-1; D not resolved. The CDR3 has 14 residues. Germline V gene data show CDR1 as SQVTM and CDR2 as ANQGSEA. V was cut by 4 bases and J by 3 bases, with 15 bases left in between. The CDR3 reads CSVARRLGDTEAFF. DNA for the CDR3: TGCAGCGTTGCCCGGCGCTTGGGAGACACTGAAGCTTTCTTT.

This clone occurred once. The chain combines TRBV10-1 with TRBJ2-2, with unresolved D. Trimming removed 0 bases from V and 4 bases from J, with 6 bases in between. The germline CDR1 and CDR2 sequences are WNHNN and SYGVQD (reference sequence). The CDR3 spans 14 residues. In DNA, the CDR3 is TGCGCCAGCAGTGAGTCGATAGCCACCGGGGAGCTGTTTTTT. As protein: CASSESIATGELFF.

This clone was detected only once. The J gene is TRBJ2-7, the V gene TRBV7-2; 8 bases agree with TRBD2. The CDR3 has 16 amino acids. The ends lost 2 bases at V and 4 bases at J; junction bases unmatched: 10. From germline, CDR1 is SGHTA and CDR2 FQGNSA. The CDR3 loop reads CASSLSAGGSVYEQYF. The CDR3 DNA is TGTGCCAGCAGCTTATCGGCGGGGGGTAGCGTGTACGAGCAGTACTTC.

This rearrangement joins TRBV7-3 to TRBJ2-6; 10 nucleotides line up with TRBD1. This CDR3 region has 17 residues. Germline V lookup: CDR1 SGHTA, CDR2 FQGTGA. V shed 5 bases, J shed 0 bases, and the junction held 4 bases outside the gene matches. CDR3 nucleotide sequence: TGTGCCAGCAGCAGGACAGGGGGAAACTCTGGGGCCAACGTCCTGACTTTC. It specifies CASSRTGGNSGANVLTF.

CDR3 protein: CASSDRAYQPQHF. Here the CDR3 DNA reads TGTGCCAGCAGCGACAGGGCTTATCAGCCCCAGCATTTT. The chain couples TRBV6-1 to TRBJ1-5; TRBD1 matches 7 bases. CDR3 size: 13 residues. The germline V gene has CDR1 MNHNS and CDR2 SASEGT. V was pared by 6 bases and J by 5 bases, with 4 bases of the junction left unmatched.

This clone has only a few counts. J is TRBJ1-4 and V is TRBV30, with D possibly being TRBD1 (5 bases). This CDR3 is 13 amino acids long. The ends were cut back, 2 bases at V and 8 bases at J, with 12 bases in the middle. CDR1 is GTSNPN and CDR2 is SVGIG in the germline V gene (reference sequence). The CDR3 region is CAWSSQGGEKLFF. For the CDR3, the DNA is TGTGCCTGGAGTTCTCAGGGAGGGGAAAAACTGTTTTTT. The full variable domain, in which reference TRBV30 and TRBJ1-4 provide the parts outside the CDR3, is SQTIHQWPATLVQPVGSPLSLECTVEGTSNPNLYWYRQAAGRGLQLLFYSVGIGQISSEVPQNLSASRPQDRQFILSSKKLLLSDSGFYLCAWSSQGGEKLFFGSGTQLSVL.

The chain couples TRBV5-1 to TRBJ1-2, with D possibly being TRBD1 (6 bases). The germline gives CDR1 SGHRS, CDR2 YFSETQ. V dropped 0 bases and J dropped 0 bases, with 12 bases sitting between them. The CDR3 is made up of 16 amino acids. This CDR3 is CASSLDNRVANYGYTF. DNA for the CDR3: TGCGCCAGCAGCTTGGATAACAGGGTAGCTAACTATGGCTACACCTTC.

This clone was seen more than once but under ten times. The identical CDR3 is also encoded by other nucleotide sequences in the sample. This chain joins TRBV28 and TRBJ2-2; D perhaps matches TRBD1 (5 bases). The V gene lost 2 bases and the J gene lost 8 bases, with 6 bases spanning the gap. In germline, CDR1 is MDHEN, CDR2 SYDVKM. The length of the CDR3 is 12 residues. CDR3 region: CASSLRTGELFF. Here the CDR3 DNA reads TGTGCCAGCAGTTTAAGGACAGGGGAGCTGTTTTTT.

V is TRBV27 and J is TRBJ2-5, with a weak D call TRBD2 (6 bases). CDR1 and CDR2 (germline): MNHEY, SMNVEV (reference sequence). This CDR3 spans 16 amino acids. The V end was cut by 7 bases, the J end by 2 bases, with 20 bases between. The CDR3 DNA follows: TGTGCCAGCATAATGGGGGGAGAGGGGAAGCAAGAGACCCAGTACTTC. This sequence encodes CASIMGGEGKQETQYF.

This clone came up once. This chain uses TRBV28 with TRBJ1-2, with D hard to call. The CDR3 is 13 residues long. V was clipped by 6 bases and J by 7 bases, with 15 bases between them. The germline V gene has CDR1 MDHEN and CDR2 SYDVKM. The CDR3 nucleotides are TGTGCCAGCAGCCGGATGGTCTCGGGTGGCTACACCTTC. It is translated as CASSRMVSGGYTF.

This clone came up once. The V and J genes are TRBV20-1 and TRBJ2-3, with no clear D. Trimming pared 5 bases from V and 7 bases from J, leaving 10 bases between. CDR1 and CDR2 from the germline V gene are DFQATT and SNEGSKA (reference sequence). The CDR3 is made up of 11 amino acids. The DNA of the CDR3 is TGCAGTGCTCCCTTACGCAATACGCAGTATTTT. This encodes CSAPLRNTQYF.

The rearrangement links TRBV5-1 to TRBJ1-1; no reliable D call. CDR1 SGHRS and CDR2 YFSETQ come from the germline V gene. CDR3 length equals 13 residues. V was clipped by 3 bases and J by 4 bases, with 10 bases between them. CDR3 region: CASSSLQATEAFF. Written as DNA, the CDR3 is TGCGCCAGCAGCTCGCTTCAAGCCACTGAAGCTTTCTTT.

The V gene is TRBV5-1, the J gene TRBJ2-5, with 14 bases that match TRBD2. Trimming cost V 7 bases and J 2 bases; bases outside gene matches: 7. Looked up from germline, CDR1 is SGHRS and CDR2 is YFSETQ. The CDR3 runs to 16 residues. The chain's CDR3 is CASGTSGRVEQETQYF. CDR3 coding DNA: TGCGCCAGCGGGACTAGCGGGAGAGTTGAGCAAGAGACCCAGTACTTC.